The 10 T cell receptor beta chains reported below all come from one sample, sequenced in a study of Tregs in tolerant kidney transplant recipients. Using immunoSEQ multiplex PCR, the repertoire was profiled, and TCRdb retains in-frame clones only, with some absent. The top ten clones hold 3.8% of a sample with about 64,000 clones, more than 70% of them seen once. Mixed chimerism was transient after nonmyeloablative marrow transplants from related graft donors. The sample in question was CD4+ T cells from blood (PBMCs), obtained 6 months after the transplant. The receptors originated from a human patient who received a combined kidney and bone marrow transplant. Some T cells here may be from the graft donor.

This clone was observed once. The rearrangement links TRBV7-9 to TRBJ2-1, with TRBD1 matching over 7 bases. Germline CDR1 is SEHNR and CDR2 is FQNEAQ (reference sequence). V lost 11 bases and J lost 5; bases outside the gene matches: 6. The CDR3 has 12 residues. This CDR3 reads CAVRTGDNEQFF. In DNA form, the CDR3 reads TGTGCCGTGAGAACAGGGGACAATGAGCAGTTCTTC.

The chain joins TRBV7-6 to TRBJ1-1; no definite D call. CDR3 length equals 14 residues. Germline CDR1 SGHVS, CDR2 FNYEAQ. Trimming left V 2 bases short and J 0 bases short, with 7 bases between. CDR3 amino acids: CASSLKALNTEAFF. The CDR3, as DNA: TGTGCCAGCAGCTTAAAAGCGTTGAACACTGAAGCTTTCTTT.

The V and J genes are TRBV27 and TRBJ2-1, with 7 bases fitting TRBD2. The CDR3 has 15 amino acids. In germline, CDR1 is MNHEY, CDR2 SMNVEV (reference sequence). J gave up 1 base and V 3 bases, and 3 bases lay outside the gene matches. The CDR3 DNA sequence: TGTGCCAGCAGTTTTACGGGAGGATCCTACAATGAGCAGTTCTTC. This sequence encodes CASSFTGGSYNEQFF.

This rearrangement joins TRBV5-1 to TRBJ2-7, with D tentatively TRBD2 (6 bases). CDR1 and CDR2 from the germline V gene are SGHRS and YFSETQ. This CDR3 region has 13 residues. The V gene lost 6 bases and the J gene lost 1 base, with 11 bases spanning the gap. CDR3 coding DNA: TGCGCCAGCAAGGAGGGAGGATCCTACGAGCAGTACTTC. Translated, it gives CASKEGGSYEQYF.

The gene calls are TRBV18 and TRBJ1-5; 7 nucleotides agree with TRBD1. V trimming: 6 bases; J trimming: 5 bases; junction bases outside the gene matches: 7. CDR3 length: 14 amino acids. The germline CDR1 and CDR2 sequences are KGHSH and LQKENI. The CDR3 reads CASSLDRAYQPQHF. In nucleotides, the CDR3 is TGTGCCAGCTCTCTTGACAGGGCCTATCAGCCCCAGCATTTT.

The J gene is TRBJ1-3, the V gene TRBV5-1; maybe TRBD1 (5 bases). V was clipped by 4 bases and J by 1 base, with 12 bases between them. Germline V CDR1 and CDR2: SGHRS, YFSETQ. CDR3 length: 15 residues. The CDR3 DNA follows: TGCGCCAGCAGCGCTCCCCAGGGATCTGGAAACACCATATATTTT. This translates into CASSAPQGSGNTIYF.

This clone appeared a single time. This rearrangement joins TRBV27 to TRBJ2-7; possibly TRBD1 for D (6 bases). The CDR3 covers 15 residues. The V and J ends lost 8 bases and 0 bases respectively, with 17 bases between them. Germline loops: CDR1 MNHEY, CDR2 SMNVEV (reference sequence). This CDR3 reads CASYRSAGASYEQYF. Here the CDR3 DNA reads TGTGCCAGCTACAGATCCGCAGGGGCCTCCTACGAGCAGTACTTC.

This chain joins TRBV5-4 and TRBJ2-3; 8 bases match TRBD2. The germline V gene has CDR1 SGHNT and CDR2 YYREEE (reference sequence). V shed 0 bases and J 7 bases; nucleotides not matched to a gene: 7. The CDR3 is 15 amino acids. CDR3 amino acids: CASSLGRGGTNTQYF. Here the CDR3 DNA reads TGTGCCAGCAGCTTGGGACGGGGGGGCACGAATACGCAGTATTTT.

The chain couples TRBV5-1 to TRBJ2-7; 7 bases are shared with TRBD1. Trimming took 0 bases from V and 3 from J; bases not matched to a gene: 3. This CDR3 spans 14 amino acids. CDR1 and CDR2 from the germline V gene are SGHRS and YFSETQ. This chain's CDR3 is CASSLDRGHYEQYF. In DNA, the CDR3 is TGCGCCAGCAGCTTGGATAGGGGGCACTACGAGCAGTACTTC.

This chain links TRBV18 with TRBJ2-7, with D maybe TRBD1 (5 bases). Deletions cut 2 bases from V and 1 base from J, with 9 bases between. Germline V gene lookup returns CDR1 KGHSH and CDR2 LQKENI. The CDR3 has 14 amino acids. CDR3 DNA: TGTGCCAGCTCACCAGGGGCCTGGTCCTACGAGCAGTACTTC. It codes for CASSPGAWSYEQYF.